This T cell receptor (beta chain) was identified in a study of shared clonotypes between healthy human individuals. General study points: Naive subsets generally had larger estimated richness than memory subsets. Sorted-subset sequencing, rarefaction showed, was incomplete despite large depth.

Terminally differentiated effector memory CD45RA+ cells were excluded by CCR7 positive selection of CD45RO-negative cells. CDR1 is MNHNS, CDR2 SASEGT, per germline. V lost 2 bases to trimming and J lost 4 bases; unmatched junction nucleotides: 7. The CDR3 has 15 amino acids. Some clones are missing from TCRdb's copy, which holds only in-frame ones; the method was immunoSEQ multiplex PCR. The sample lists about 2.1 million clones, around 93% occurring once. About this clone: Antigen: not known.

This clonotype originated in a man aged 18 to 29 in good health. Some clones in this sample may be carry-over from other donors' samples. V is TRBV6-1 and J is TRBJ1-2; TRBD1 matches at 7 bases. The sequencing sample was made of naive CD8+ T cells from PBMCs. CDR3 in amino acids: CASSELQGGAYGYTF. In nucleotides, the CDR3 is TGTGCCAGCAGTGAACTTCAGGGGGGAGCCTATGGCTACACCTTC.